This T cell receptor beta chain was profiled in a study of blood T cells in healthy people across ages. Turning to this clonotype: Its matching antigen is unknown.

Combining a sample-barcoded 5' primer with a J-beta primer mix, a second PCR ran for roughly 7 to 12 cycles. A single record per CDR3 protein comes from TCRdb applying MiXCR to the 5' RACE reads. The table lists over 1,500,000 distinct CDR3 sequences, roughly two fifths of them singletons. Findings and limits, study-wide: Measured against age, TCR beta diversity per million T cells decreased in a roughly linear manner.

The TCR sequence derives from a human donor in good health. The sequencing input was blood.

The CDR3 reads CASRSTGGYNEQFF. CDR3 nucleotide sequence: TGTGCCAGCCGCTCGACAGGGGGCTACAATGAGCAGTTCTTC. The rearrangement joins TRBV7-3 to TRBJ2-1; 9 nucleotides align to TRBD1. V dropped 8 bases and J dropped 3; count of bases not matched to a gene: 5. CDR1 and CDR2 (germline): SGHTA, FQGTGA. The CDR3 extends over 14 amino acids.